This T cell receptor (beta chain) was identified during a study of glioma-infiltrating T cells after dendritic cell vaccination. J lost 4 bases, V lost 0 bases, and 6 bases had no gene match. CDR1 is LGHNT and CDR2 is FRNRAP in the germline V gene. The CDR3 is made up of 16 amino acids. The protocol was immunoSEQ multiplex PCR, while the TCRdb copy is restricted to in-frame clones and leaves out a portion. The sample contains 95,000 or so clones, roughly 84% of which appear only once. The V gene is TRBV12-5, the J gene TRBJ1-2, with 9 bases identical to TRBD1. This specimen was blood, taken before dendritic cell vaccination. This TCR derives from a human donor with glioblastoma. The CDR3 loop reads CASGLVSGQGVYGYTF. The CDR3 DNA sequence: TGTGCTAGTGGTTTGGTTTCGGGACAGGGAGTCTATGGCTACACCTTC.